Reported below is one T cell receptor (beta chain). Its antigen is not known. A much more abundant neighbour one base away suggests this may be a read error. CDR3 length: 14 residues. CDR1 is DFQATT, CDR2 SNEGSKA, per germline (reference sequence). Trimming shortened V by 4 bases and J by 1 base, and 11 bases separated the two germline ends. The data derive from a study of blood T cells in healthy people across ages. Study-wide results and caveats: Among long-lived donors, naive CD4+ cells were more numerous and diversity higher than in aged donors.

The use of a sample-barcoded 5' primer and a J-beta primer mix characterized a second PCR of about 7 to 12 cycles. A template-switch adaptor that had 12 random nucleotides put a tag on each cDNA molecule. TCRdb fed the 5' RACE reads into MiXCR, producing one record per CDR3 protein. Of 730,000 or so distinct CDR3 sequences in the sample, about 42% were seen once. Healthy Russian Caucasian donors spanned ages about 6 to 90 years. This TCR came from a woman in her sixties or seventies in good health. The V call is TRBV20-1, the J call TRBJ2-1; D might be TRBD2 (6 bases). The sequencing input was blood. DNA of the CDR3: TGCAGTGCTAACGTGGAGGGTTCCTACAATGAGCAGTTCTTC. This sequence encodes CSANVEGSYNEQFF.